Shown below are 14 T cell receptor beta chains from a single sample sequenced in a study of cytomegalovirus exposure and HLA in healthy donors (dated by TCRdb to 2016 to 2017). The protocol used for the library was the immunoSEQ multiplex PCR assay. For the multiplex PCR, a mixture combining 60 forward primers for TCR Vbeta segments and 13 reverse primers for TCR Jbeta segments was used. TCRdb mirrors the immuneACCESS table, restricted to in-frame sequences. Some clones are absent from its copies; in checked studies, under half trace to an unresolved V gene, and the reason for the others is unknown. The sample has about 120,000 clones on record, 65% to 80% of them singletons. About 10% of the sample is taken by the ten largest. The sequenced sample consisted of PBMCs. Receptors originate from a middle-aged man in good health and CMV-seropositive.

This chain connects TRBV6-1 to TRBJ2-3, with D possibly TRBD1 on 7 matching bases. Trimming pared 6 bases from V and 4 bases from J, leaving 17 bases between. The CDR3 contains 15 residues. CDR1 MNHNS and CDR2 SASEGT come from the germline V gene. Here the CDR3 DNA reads TGTGCCAGCAGCTTACTCAGGGGGGCGGCAGATACGCAGTATTTT. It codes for CASSLLRGAADTQYF.

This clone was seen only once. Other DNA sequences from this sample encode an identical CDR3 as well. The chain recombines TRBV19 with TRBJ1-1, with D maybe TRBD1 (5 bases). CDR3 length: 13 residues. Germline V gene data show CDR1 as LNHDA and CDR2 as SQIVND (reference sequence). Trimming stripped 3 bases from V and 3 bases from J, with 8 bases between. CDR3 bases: TGTGCCAGTAGTATCTGGGGGGACACTGAAGCTTTCTTT. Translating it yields CASSIWGDTEAFF.

DNA of the CDR3: TGTGCCAGAAGCCGCGACAGGGTGGGCCAGCCCCAGCATTTT. Amino acids: CARSRDRVGQPQHF. V usage is TRBV7-5 and J usage is TRBJ1-5; TRBD1, the D gene given by the table, was not confirmed from the DNA. TRBV7-5 is an annotated pseudogene. There are 14 residues in the CDR3.

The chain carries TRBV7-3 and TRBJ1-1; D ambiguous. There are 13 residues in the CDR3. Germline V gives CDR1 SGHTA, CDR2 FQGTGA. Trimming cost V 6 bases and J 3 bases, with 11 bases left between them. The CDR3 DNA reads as TGTGCCAGCAGTTCCGAGAGGGACACTGAAGCTTTCTTT. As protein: CASSSERDTEAFF.

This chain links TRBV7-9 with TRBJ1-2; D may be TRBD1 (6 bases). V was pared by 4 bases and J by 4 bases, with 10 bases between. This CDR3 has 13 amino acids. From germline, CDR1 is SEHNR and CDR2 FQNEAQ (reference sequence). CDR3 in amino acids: CASSYDRSYGYTF. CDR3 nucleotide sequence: TGTGCCAGCAGCTACGACAGGTCCTATGGCTACACCTTC.

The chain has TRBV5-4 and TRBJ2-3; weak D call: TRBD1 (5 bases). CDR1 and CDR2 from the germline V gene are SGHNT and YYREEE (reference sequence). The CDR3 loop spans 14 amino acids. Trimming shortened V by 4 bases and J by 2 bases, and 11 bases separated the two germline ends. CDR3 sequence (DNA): TGTGCCAGCAGCCCGACAGCCTCCACAGATACGCAGTATTTT. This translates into CASSPTASTDTQYF.

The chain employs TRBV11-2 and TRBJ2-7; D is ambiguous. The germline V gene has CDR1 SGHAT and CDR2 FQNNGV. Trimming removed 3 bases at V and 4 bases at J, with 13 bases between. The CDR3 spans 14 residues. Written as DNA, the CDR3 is TGTGCCAGCAGCTTTTTGTTTAGCAGTTACGAGCAGTACTTC. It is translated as CASSFLFSSYEQYF. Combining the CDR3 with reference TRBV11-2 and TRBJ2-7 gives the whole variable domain EAGVAQSPRYKIIEKRQSVAFWCNPISGHATLYWYQQILGQGPKLLIQFQNNGVVDDSQLPKDRFSAERLKGVDSTLKIQPAKLEDSAVYLCASSFLFSSYEQYFGPGTRLTVT.

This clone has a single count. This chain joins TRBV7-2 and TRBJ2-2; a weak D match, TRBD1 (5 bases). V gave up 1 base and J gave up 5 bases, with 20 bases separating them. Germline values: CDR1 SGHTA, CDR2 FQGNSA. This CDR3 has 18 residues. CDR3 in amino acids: CASSLVRPSGRWTGELFF. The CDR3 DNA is TGTGCCAGCAGCTTAGTACGGCCCTCAGGGCGCTGGACCGGGGAGCTGTTTTTT.

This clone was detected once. The CDR3 loop is CASSLSPPTLPGSTQYF. In DNA form, the CDR3 reads TGTGCCAGCAGCTTAAGCCCCCCGACTCTCCCCGGTTCGACCCAGTACTTC. The rearrangement uses TRBV7-3 and TRBJ2-5, with D unclear. CDR3 length: 17 residues. V lost 1 base, J lost 7 bases, and 22 bases lay in between. From germline, CDR1 is SGHTA and CDR2 FQGTGA.

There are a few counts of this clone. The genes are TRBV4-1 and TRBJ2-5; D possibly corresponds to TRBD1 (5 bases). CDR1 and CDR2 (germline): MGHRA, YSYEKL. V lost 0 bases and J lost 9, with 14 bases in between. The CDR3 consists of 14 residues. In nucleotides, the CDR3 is TGCGCCAGCAGCCAAGACAGGACCAGGGTGTCCCAGTACTTC. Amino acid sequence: CASSQDRTRVSQYF.

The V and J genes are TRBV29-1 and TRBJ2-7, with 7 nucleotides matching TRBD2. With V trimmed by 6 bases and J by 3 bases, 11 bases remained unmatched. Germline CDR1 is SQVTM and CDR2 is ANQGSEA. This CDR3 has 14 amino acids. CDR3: CSVASSTSIYEQYF. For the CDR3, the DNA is TGCAGCGTCGCCTCTTCGACTAGCATCTACGAGCAGTACTTC.

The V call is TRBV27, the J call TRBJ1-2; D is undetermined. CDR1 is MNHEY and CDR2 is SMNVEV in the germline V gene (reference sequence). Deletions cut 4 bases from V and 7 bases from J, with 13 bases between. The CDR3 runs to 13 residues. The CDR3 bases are TGTGCCAGCAGTTCCCTAGGGCGGGGTGGCTACACCTTC. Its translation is CASSSLGRGGYTF.

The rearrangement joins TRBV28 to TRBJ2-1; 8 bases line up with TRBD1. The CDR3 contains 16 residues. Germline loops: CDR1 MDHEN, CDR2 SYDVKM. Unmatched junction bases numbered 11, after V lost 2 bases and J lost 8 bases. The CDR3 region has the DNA TGTGCCAGCAGTTTAGGTACGTCAGGGGGCAAACATGAGCAGTTCTTC. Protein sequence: CASSLGTSGGKHEQFF.

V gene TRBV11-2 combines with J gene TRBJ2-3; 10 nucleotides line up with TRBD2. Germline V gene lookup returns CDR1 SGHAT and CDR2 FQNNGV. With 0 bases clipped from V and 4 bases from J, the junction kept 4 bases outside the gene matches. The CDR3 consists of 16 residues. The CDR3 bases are TGTGCCAGCAGCTTAGAACTAGCGGGGACGTCAGATACGCAGTATTTT. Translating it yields CASSLELAGTSDTQYF.